One sample yielded the 7 T cell receptor beta chains listed below, sequenced in a study of identical twins. Each CDR3 protein gets one entry after TCRdb re-called the 5' RACE reads with MiXCR. Of 250,000 or so distinct CDR3 sequences listed, roughly 8.7% are singletons. These same data were also listed under a study on yellow fever vaccine responses in identical twins.

The source material was CD8+ T cells sorted from blood. These receptors came from a woman under 30 in good health.

This chain connects TRBV20-1 to TRBJ1-1; possible D gene TRBD1, 6 bases. The ends were cut back, 4 bases at V and 0 bases at J, with 27 bases in the middle. Germline V gene lookup returns CDR1 DFQATT and CDR2 SNEGSKA (reference sequence). The CDR3 contains 19 residues. The CDR3 is CSAMTFQRQEVYMNTEAFF. Written as DNA, the CDR3 is TGCAGTGCTATGACCTTCCAAAGACAGGAGGTTTACATGAACACTGAAGCTTTCTTT.

This clonotype appeared a few times. This chain connects TRBV29-1 to TRBJ2-7, with TRBD1 identical over 8 bases. The CDR3 has 13 amino acids. From germline, CDR1 is SQVTM and CDR2 ANQGSEA. V was clipped by 4 bases and J by 5 bases; unmatched bases: 7. CDR3 bases: TGCAGCGTTGTAGGGCACAGGGGGGACGAGCAGTACTTC. Amino acid sequence: CSVVGHRGDEQYF.

The genes are TRBV3-1 and TRBJ2-2; a weak D match, TRBD2 (5 bases). V was cut by 5 bases and J by 4 bases, with 14 bases left in between. The CDR3 sequence is 15 residues long. Germline loops: CDR1 LGHDT, CDR2 YNNKEL (reference sequence). CDR3 loop: CASSDPPRGTGELFF. CDR3 DNA: TGTGCCAGCAGCGACCCGCCTCGGGGCACCGGGGAGCTGTTTTTT.

At least ten counts were recorded for this clonotype. The chain is built from TRBV5-1 and TRBJ2-1; TRBD1 aligns across 7 bases. Germline CDR1 SGHRS, CDR2 YFSETQ. The CDR3 contains 15 residues. V trimming: 6 bases; J trimming: 5 bases; junction bases outside the gene matches: 11. CDR3 nucleotides: TGCGCCAGCAACGAGGGCAGGGGGAAAAACAATGAGCAGTTCTTC. It encodes CASNEGRGKNNEQFF.

This clonotype showed up just a few times. The J gene is TRBJ2-7, the V gene TRBV28; no clear D gene. Germline lookup yields CDR1 MDHEN and CDR2 SYDVKM. Trimming took off 7 bases at V and 2 bases at J, with 15 bases between the two ends. CDR3 length: 14 amino acids. CDR3 coding DNA: TGTGCCAGCACCAACACCATATTTCCCTACGAGCAGTACTTC. This gives the protein CASTNTIFPYEQYF.

The sample holds many counts of this clonotype. This chain uses TRBV14 with TRBJ2-3, with a weak D call TRBD2 (5 bases). CDR3 length equals 16 residues. With 3 bases removed from V and 2 bases from J, the gap between germline ends came to 15 bases. From germline, CDR1 is SGHDN and CDR2 FVKESK. The CDR3 DNA is TGTGCCAGCAGCCACAACAGAGCGGACCCCACAGATACGCAGTATTTT. Amino acid sequence: CASSHNRADPTDTQYF. Full variable domain (remainder filled in from reference TRBV14 and TRBJ2-3): EAGVTQFPSHSVIEKGQTVTLRCDPISGHDNLYWYRRVMGKEIKFLLHFVKESKQDESGMPNNRFLAERTGGTYSTLKVQPAELEDSGVYFCASSHNRADPTDTQYFGPGTRLTVL.

The table lists this clonotype with many counts. The CDR3 DNA reads as TGCAGTGCTAAACTAGCGGGAGACCACAATGAGCAGTTCTTC. Amino acid sequence: CSAKLAGDHNEQFF. The V call is TRBV20-1, the J call TRBJ2-1; TRBD2 matches 11 bases. With V trimmed by 4 bases and J by 5 bases, 4 bases remained unmatched. The length of the CDR3 is 14 residues. Per the germline V gene, CDR1 is DFQATT and CDR2 is SNEGSKA (reference sequence).